Listed here is a single TCR beta chain. The data belong to a study of ipilimumab plus nivolumab after autologous stem cell transplantation. Study-level background: Typical patient got roughly five ipilimumab doses and roughly 8 nivolumab doses (median). DLBCL patients had primary refractory or relapsed disease.

The protocol was immunoSEQ multiplex PCR, while the TCRdb copy is restricted to in-frame clones and leaves out a portion. The sample holds hundreds of clones, 70% to 80% seen once. Starting 14 to 28 days after autologous transplant, ipilimumab 1 mg/kg was given. Dosing: nivolumab 3 mg/kg IV, weeks 1, 4, 7, 10, then every two weeks to week 26. The germline V gene encodes CDR1 LGHNA and CDR2 YSLEER. CDR3 length: 14 amino acids. The germline V and J ends were trimmed by 0 bases and 8 bases, with 13 bases remaining between them. This sequence joins TRBV4-3 and TRBJ1-2, with D perhaps matching TRBD1 (6 bases). The sequence was obtained from a male donor with diffuse large B-cell lymphoma. Sequenced material: PBMCs, taken in a trial of ipilimumab plus nivolumab as post-transplant consolidation. The CDR3: CASSQEGAQGGYTF. The CDR3 DNA reads TGCGCCAGCAGCCAAGAGGGGGCTCAGGGCGGCTACACCTTC.